This entry lists 9 T cell receptor beta chains sequenced from one sample in a study of identical twins. TCRdb itself ran the 5' RACE reads through MiXCR, one entry per CDR3 protein. The table lists 500,000 or so distinct CDR3 sequences, approximately 15% of them singletons. The same specimen was also included in a second study, on yellow fever vaccine responses in identical twins.

The sequencing input was CD4+ T cells sorted from blood. Receptors were obtained from a young woman in good health.

The chain combines TRBV20-1 with TRBJ2-1; 9 bases match TRBD2. The CDR3 sequence is 16 residues long. V lost 6 bases, J lost 2 bases, and 11 bases stayed unmatched. CDR1 and CDR2 from the germline V gene are DFQATT and SNEGSKA (reference sequence). The CDR3 bases are TGCAGTGCAGACGGACGGGCTAGCGGGGCCTACAATGAGCAGTTCTTC. Protein: CSADGRASGAYNEQFF.

In this sample, this clonotype turned up a few times. The chain carries TRBV7-9 and TRBJ2-7; tentative D call: TRBD1 (8 bases). Per the germline V gene, CDR1 is SEHNR and CDR2 is FQNEAQ (reference sequence). The CDR3 loop spans 14 amino acids. Trimming stripped 5 bases from V and 3 bases from J, with 14 bases between. The CDR3 loop reads CASSKQGGVYEQYF. The CDR3 DNA follows: TGTGCCAGCAGCAAACAGGGGGGGGTCTACGAGCAGTACTTC.

This sequence joins TRBV4-1 and TRBJ2-5; 9 positions agree with TRBD1. The germline gives CDR1 MGHRA, CDR2 YSYEKL. The CDR3 totals 18 residues. Trimming cost V 4 bases and J 4 bases; bases outside gene matches: 16. The CDR3 DNA sequence: TGCGCCAGCAGCCGATCCGGGACAGGGTCATTTGTTGGAGAGACCCAGTACTTC. It is translated as CASSRSGTGSFVGETQYF.

This clonotype occurred a few times. The chain has TRBV28 and TRBJ2-7; 8 nucleotides align to TRBD1. CDR3 size: 16 residues. With V trimmed by 9 bases and J by 1 base, 14 bases remained unmatched. Germline V gives CDR1 MDHEN, CDR2 SYDVKM. The CDR3 coding sequence is TGTGCCAGTTGGGGGGCAGGGGGCACACGATCCTACGAGCAGTACTTC. Amino acids: CASWGAGGTRSYEQYF.

V is TRBV9 and J is TRBJ2-7, with D maybe TRBD2 (5 bases). Germline V lookup: CDR1 SGDLS, CDR2 YYNGEE. The germline V and J ends were trimmed by 4 bases and 2 bases, with 16 bases remaining between them. This CDR3 has 15 amino acids. The CDR3 DNA follows: TGTGCCAGCAGCCCTCGGACGGGATCGCCCTACGAGCAGTACTTC. Its protein product is CASSPRTGSPYEQYF. The full variable domain, rest sourced from reference TRBV9 and TRBJ2-7, is DSGVTQTPKHLITATGQRVTLRCSPRSGDLSVYWYQQSLDQGLQFLIQYYNGEERAKGNILERFSAQQFPDLHSELNLSSLELGDSALYFCASSPRTGSPYEQYFGPGTRLTVT.

In its sample, this clonotype was seen many times. The chain couples TRBV12-3 or TRBV12-4 to TRBJ2-7; D perhaps matches TRBD1 (5 bases). Trimming took 3 bases from V and 4 from J, leaving 7 bases between them. CDR3 size: 12 residues. This CDR3 reads CASSLTEYEQYF. CDR3 DNA sequence: TGTGCCAGCAGTTTGACAGAATACGAGCAGTACTTC.

This clonotype was counted only a few times. The CDR3 is CASSGRGWTGELFF. In DNA form, the CDR3 reads TGTGCCAGCAGCGGCAGGGGGTGGACCGGGGAGCTGTTTTTT. V is TRBV7-9 and J is TRBJ2-2; TRBD1 agrees at 7 bases. J was trimmed by 5 bases and V by 5 bases; bases with no gene match: 5. The CDR3 is made up of 14 amino acids. CDR1 SEHNR and CDR2 FQNEAQ come from the germline V gene (reference sequence).

This clonotype showed up just a few times. This sequence joins TRBV5-1 and TRBJ2-7, with D tentatively TRBD1 or TRBD2 (5 bases each). Trimming pared 0 bases from V and 1 base from J, leaving 17 bases between. The CDR3 extends over 17 amino acids. Germline lookup yields CDR1 SGHRS and CDR2 YFSETQ. The CDR3 region is CASSLVGARPSSYEQYF. CDR3 nucleotide sequence: TGCGCCAGCAGCTTGGTCGGGGCCCGACCTTCTTCCTACGAGCAGTACTTC.

In this sample, this clonotype turned up a few times. The rearrangement joins TRBV7-2 to TRBJ2-5; D may correspond to TRBD1 or TRBD2 (5 bases each). The ends were cut back, 5 bases at V and 1 base at J, with 14 bases in the middle. There are 15 residues in the CDR3. Germline loops: CDR1 SGHTA, CDR2 FQGNSA. CDR3 amino acids: CASSAEGGGQETQYF. CDR3 in DNA: TGTGCCAGCAGCGCAGAGGGTGGGGGCCAAGAGACCCAGTACTTC.